The clone carrying this TCR beta chain was seen repeatedly, ten times or more. Antigen specificity is unknown. The assay was immunoSEQ multiplex PCR, and TCRdb's table has in-frame clones only and misses some. The sample includes about 34,000 clones, none of them occurring once. This specimen comes from a study of T cells after posttransplantation cyclophosphamide. Study-wide results and caveats: TRB clonality was highly associated with recipient CMV seropositivity and reactivation. Skin or GI-infiltrating T cells shared few TRB sequences with blood. Donor CD8+ memory clones often dominated recipient blood repertoires at later times.

This CDR3 region has 14 residues. CDR1 and CDR2 (germline): SEHNR, FQNEAQ (reference sequence). Unmatched junction bases numbered 9, after V lost 7 bases and J lost 5 bases. This related bone marrow graft donor gave peripheral blood on the day of marrow donation. The sample comprised PBMCs. The source of this sequence is a woman aged 45-60 years in good health and a related stem cell transplant donor. J is TRBJ1-2 and V is TRBV7-9, with TRBD1 identical over 8 bases. This CDR3 reads CASILGTGFYGYTF. The CDR3 DNA is TGTGCCAGCATCCTAGGGACAGGCTTTTATGGCTACACCTTC. Based on the CDR3 plus reference TRBV7-9 and TRBJ1-2, the full variable domain is DTGVSQNPRHKITKRGQNVTFRCDPISEHNRLYWYRQTLGQGPEFLTYFQNEAQLEKSRLLSDRFSAERPKGSFSTLEIQRTEQGDSAMYLCASILGTGFYGYTFGSGTRLTVV.